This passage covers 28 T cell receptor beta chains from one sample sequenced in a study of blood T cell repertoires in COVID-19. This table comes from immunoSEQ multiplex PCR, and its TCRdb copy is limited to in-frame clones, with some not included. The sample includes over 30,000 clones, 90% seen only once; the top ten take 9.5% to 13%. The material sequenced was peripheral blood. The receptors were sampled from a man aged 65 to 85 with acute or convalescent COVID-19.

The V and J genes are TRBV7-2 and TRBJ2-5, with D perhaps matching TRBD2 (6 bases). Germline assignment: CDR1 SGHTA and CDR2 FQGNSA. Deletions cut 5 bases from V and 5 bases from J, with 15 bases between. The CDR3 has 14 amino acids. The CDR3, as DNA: TGTGCCAGCAGCACGCAGCCCCGGGGGGAGACCCAGTACTTC. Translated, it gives CASSTQPRGETQYF.

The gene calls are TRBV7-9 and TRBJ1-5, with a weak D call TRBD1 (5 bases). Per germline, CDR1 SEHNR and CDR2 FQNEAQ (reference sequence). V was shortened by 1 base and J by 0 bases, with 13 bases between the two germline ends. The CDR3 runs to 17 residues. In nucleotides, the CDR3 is TGTGCCAGCAGCTTAGGTGGGTTGGGGCTTAGCAATCAGCCCCAGCATTTT. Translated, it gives CASSLGGLGLSNQPQHF.

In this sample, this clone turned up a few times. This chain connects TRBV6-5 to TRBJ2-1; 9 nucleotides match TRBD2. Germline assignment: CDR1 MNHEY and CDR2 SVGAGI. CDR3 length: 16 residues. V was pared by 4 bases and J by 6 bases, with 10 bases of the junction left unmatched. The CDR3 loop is CASSSHLAGLSNEQFF. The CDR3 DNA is TGTGCCAGCAGTTCTCATCTAGCGGGGTTATCCAATGAGCAGTTCTTC.

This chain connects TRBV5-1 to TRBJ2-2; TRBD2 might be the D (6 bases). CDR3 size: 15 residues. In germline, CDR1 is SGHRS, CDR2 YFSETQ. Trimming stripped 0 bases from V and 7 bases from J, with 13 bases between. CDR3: CASSLVAGSGGELFF. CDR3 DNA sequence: TGCGCCAGCAGCTTGGTTGCGGGATCCGGCGGGGAGCTGTTTTTT.

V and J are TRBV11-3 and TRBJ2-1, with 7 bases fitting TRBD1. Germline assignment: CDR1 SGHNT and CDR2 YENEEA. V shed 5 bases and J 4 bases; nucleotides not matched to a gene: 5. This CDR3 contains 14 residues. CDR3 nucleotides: TGTGCCAGCAGCGCATCGACAGGGTACAATGAGCAGTTCTTC. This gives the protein CASSASTGYNEQFF.

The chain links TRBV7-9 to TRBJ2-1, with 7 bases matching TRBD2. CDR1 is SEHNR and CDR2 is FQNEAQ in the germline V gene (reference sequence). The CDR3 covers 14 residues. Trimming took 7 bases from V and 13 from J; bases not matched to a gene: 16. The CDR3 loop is CASNIRSAGEGQFF. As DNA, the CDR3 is TGTGCCAGCAATATACGGTCTGCGGGAGAAGGACAGTTCTTC.

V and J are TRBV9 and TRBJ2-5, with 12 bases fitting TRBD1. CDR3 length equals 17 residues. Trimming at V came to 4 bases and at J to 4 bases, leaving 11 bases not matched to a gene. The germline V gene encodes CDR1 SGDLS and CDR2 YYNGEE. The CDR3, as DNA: TGTGCCAGCAGCCCCACATCGGGGACAGGGGGCGGAGAGACCCAGTACTTC. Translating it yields CASSPTSGTGGGETQYF.

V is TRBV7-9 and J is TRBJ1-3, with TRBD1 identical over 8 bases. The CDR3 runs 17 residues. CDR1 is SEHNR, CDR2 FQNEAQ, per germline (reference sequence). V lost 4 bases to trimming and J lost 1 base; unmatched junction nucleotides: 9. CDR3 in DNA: TGTGCCAGCAGCTCATACCCCAGGGGGCAATCTGGAAACACCATATATTTT. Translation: CASSSYPRGQSGNTIYF.

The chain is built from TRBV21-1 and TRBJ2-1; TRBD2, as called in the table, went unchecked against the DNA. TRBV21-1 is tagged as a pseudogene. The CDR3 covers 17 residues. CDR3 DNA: TGTGCCAGCAGCAAAGCGTCGACTAGCGGGAGGGCGTATGAGCAGTTCTTC. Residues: CASSKASTSGRAYEQFF.

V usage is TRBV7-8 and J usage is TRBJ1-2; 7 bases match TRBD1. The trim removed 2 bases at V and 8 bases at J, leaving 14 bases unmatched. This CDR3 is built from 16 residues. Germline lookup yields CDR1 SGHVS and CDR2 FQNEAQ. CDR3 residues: CASSLPTGFVLGGYTF. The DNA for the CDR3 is TGTGCCAGCAGCTTACCGACAGGGTTTGTTCTTGGCGGCTACACCTTC.

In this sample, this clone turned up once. The CDR3 DNA reads TGCAGCGTTGAGGGAGGACAGGTACGCAATGAAGCTTTCTTT. As protein: CSVEGGQVRNEAFF. V usage is TRBV29-1 and J usage is TRBJ1-1; 7 positions match TRBD1. The CDR3 is 14 amino acids. Trimming cost V 3 bases and J 7 bases; bases outside gene matches: 11. Germline V gene sequence: CDR1 SQVTM, CDR2 ANQGSEA.

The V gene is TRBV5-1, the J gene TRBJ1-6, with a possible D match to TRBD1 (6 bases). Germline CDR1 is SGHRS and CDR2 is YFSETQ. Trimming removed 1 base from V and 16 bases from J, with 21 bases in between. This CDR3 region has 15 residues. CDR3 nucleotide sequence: TGCGCCAGCAGCTTGATCCCGGGACAAAAGTCCTCTCTCCACTTT. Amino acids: CASSLIPGQKSSLHF.

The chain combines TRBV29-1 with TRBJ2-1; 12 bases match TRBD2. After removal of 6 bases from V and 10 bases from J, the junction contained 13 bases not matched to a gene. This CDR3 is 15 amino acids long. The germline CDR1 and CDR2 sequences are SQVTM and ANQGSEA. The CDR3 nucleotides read TGCAGCGTCGCGAAAAGACTAGCGGGAGACCGGGAGCAGTTCTTC. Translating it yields CSVAKRLAGDREQFF.

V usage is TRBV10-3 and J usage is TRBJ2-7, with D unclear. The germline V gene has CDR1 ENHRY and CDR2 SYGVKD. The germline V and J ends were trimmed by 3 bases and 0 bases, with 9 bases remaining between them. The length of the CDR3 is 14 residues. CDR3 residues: CAISDKSTSYEQYF. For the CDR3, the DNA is TGTGCCATCAGTGACAAGTCTACCTCCTACGAGCAGTACTTC.

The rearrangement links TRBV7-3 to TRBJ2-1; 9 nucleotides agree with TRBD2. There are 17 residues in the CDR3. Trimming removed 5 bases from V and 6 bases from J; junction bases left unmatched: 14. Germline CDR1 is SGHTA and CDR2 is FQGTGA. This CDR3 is CASSPREAGTSLNEQFF. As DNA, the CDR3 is TGTGCCAGCAGCCCCCGAGAGGCCGGGACTAGCCTCAATGAGCAGTTCTTC.

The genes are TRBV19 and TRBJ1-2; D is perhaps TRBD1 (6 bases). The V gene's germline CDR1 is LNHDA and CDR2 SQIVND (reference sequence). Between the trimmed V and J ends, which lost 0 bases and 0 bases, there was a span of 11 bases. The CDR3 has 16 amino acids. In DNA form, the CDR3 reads TGTGCCAGTAGTATAGATGACAGGAGAGCTAACTATGGCTACACCTTC. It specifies CASSIDDRRANYGYTF.

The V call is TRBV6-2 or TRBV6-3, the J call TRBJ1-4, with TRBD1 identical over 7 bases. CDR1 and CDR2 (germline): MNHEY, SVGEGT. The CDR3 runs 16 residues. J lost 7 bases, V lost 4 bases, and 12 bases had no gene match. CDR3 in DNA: TGTGCCAGCAGTTTCTCATCAAGGGACAGAGTTGAAAAACTGTTTTTT. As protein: CASSFSSRDRVEKLFF.

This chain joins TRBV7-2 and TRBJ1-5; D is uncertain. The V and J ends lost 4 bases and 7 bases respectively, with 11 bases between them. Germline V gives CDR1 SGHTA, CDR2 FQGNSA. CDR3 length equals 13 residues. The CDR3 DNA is TGTGCCAGCAGCTCAGAACGGGGACAGCCCCAGCATTTT. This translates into CASSSERGQPQHF.

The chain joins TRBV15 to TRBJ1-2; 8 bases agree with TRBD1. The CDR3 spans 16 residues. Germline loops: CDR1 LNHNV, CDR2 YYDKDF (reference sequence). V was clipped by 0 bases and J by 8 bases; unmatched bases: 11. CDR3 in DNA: TGTGCCACCAGCAGAGATTATGCCGACAGGGGCGGGGGCTACACCTTC. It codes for CATSRDYADRGGGYTF.

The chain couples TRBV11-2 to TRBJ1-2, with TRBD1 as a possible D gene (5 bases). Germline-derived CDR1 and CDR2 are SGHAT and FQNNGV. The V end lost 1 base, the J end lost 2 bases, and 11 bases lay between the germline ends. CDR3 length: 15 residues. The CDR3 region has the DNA TGTGCCAGCAGCTTAGTGTCTAGGGGAAACTATGGCTACACCTTC. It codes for CASSLVSRGNYGYTF.

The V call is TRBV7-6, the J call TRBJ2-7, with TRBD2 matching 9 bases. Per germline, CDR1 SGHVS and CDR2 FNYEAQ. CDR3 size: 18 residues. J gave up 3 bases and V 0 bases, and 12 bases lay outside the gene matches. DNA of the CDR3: TGTGCCAGCAGCTTAGCTAAAGGTAGCGGGAGTTGGAACTACGAGCAGTACTTC. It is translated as CASSLAKGSGSWNYEQYF.

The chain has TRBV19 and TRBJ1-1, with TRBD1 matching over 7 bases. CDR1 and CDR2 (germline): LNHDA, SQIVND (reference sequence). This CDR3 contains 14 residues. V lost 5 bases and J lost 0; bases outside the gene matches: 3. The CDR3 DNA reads TGTGCCAGTAGTCAGGGGGGAATGAACACTGAAGCTTTCTTT. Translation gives CASSQGGMNTEAFF.

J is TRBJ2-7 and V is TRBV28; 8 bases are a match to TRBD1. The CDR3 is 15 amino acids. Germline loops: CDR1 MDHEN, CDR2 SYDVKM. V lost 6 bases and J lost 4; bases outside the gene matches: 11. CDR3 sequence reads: CASRTHGTGHYEQYF. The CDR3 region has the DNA TGTGCCAGCAGAACTCACGGGACAGGCCATTACGAGCAGTACTTC.

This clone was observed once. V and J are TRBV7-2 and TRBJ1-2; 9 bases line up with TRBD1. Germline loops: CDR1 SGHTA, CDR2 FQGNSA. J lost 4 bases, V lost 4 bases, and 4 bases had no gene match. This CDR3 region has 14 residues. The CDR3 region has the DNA TGTGCCAGCAGCTCAGGGACAGGGAGCTATGGCTACACCTTC. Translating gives CASSSGTGSYGYTF.

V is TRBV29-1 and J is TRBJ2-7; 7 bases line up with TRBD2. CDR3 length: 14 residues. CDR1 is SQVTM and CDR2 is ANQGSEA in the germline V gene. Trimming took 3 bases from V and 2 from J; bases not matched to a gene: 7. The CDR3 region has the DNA TGCAGCGTTGAGATGCGGGAGAGGACCTACGAGCAGTACTTC. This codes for CSVEMRERTYEQYF.

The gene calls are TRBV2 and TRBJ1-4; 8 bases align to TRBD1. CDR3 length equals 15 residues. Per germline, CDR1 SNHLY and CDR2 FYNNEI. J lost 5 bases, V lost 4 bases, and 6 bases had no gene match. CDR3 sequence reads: CASSVQQGANEKLFF. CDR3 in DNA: TGTGCCAGCAGTGTCCAGCAGGGGGCAAATGAAAAACTGTTTTTT.

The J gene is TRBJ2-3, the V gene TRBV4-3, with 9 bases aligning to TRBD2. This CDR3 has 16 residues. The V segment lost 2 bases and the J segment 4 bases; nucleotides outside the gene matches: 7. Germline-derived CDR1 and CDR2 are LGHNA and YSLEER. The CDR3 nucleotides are TGCGCCAGCAGCCAACGACTAGCGGCGGGCGCAGATACGCAGTATTTT. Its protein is CASSQRLAAGADTQYF.

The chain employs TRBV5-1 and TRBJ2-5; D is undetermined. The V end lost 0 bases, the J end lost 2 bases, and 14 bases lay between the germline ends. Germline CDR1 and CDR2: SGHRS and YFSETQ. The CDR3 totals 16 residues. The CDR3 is CASSLGIRVRQETQYF. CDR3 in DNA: TGCGCCAGCAGCTTGGGGATCCGGGTGCGGCAAGAGACCCAGTACTTC.